This T cell receptor (beta chain) was identified in a study of blood T cell repertoires in COVID-19. About the study: Whether acute or convalescent, the COVID-19 samples came from the United States, Italy and Spain. T cells, B-cell-depleted T cells, or PBMCs provided the cDNA or gDNA that served as material.

The study recruited people aged roughly 18 to 100 years across approximately 23 US areas. Self-reported history from a screening survey and questionnaire set each donor's cohort. This table comes from immunoSEQ multiplex PCR, and its TCRdb copy is limited to in-frame clones, with some not included. The data show approximately 220,000 clones, 65% to 90% seen once. Input material: PBMCs or T cells enriched from blood (not recorded which). This sequence originates from a woman between 40 and 50 years old with acute COVID-19.

The CDR3 here is CASRGSGRVAGPQHF. The CDR3, as DNA: TGTGCCAGTAGGGGGTCCGGTAGGGTAGCGGGGCCCCAGCATTTT. The rearrangement links TRBV19 to TRBJ1-5, with D unresolved. V lost 6 bases to trimming and J lost 9 bases, with 21 bases between them. The CDR3 runs to 15 residues. The germline V gene has CDR1 LNHDA and CDR2 SQIVND (reference sequence).